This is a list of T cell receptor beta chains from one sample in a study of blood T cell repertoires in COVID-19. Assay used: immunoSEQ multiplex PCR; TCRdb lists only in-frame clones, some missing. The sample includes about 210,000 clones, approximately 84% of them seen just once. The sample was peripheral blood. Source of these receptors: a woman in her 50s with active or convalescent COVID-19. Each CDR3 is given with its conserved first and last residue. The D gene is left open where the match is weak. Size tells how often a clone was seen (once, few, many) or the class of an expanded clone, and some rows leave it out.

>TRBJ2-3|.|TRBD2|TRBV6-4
TGTGCCAGCAGTGACTCGGCGGGGGGAGTAGATACGCAGTATTTT
CASSDSAGGVDTQYF
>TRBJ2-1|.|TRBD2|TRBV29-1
TGCAGCGTTGATAGCGGGGGGGCCGGGGATGAGCAGTTCTTC
CSVDSGGAGDEQFF
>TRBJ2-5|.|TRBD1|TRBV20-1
TGCAGTGCTAGTGTTCAGGACAGGGGACCGGGGGCCCAGTACTTC
CSASVQDRGPGAQYF
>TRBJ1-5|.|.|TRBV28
TGTGCCAGCTGCTTAGTACAGGTTAGCAATCAGCCCCAGCATTTT
CASCLVQVSNQPQHF
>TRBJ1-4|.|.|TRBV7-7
TGTGCCAGCAGCTCTGCCTCAGATGGAAAACTGTTTTTT
CASSSASDGKLFF
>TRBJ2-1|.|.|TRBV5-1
TGCGCCAGCAGCGAGGGCATGGATGAGCAGTTCTTC
CASSEGMDEQFF
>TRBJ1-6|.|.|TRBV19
TGTGCCAGTAGTTCAGCAGGGCTCGGGCCCCTCCACTTT
CASSSAGLGPLHF
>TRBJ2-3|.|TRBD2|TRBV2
TGTGCCAGCAGAGGTAGCGGGAGGGCTGGGGCAGATACGCAGTATTTT
CASRGSGRAGADTQYF
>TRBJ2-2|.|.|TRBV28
TGTGCCAGCAGTTTAACAGGGCCCACCGGGGAGCTGTTTTTT
CASSLTGPTGELFF
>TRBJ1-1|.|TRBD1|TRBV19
TGTGCCAGTAGGCCGGGACAGCAGAACACTGAAGCTTTCTTT
CASRPGQQNTEAFF
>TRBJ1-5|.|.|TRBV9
TGCGCCAGCAGCCGAGACACAGGGAATCAGCCCCAGCATTTT
CASSRDTGNQPQHF
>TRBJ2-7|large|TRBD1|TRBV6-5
TGTGCCAGCAGTTACTCCGGGACAGGGAACTACGAGCAGTACTTC
CASSYSGTGNYEQYF
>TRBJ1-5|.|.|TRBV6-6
TGTGCCAGCAGTCCACGGGGTAGTGGATATAGCAATCAGCCCCAGCATTTT
CASSPRGSGYSNQPQHF
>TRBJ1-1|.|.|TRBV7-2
TGTGCCAGCCGGGGAGCTGAAGCTTTCTTT
CASRGAEAFF